This T cell receptor (beta chain) was identified in a study of post-analysis software for immune sequencing data. Study overall: Clinical courses comprised relapsing-remitting, secondary progressive and progressive-relapsing multiple sclerosis.

Carried by the TCR beta cDNA libraries were unique molecular identifiers. Each CDR3 protein gets one entry after TCRdb re-called the PCR reads with MiXCR. The sample carries 350,000 to 500,000 distinct CDR3 sequences, 30% to 40% recorded once. The CDR3 is 16 amino acids. J was trimmed by 12 bases and V by 0 bases; bases with no gene match: 15. Germline lookup yields CDR1 DFQATT and CDR2 SNEGSKA (reference sequence). On this clonotype itself: Its specificity is unknown.

General study findings and limits: Patients showed TRBV5-6, TRBV5-1 and TRBV20-1 among five TRBV segments more frequent than in controls.

The sequence came from a girl aged 2 to 9 with multiple sclerosis. The sample comprised blood. V and J are TRBV20-1 and TRBJ2-1, with 9 positions matching TRBD2. The CDR3 is CSARDALAGSGMGQFF. The CDR3 nucleotides are TGCAGTGCTAGAGACGCTCTAGCGGGGTCTGGAATGGGGCAGTTCTTC.